The clone carrying this T cell receptor (beta chain) was picked up a small number of times. The germline V and J ends were trimmed by 3 bases and 12 bases, with 18 bases remaining between them. The CDR3 is 13 amino acids. CDR1 is SGHDN, CDR2 FVKESK, per germline. The data are from a study of blood T cell repertoires in COVID-19. Turning to the study itself: Samples came from the United States, Italy and Spain, spanning acute and convalescent COVID-19. PBMCs, B-cell-depleted T cells, or T cells were the source of the cDNA or gDNA that made up the material.

Methods used by the authors: The authors estimated nucleated cell counts from reference gene primer amplification. Profiled with immunoSEQ multiplex PCR; TCRdb holds only in-frame clones, not every one. That table supplies the V and J calls and clone size; D and trimming were determined from the DNA. The sample consists of around 19,000 clones, about 91% of them appearing once. The specimen was peripheral blood. This clonotype originated in a human donor in a cohort sampled during active COVID-19. The donor label of this sample is uncertain. The chain recombines TRBV14 with TRBJ2-7; weak D call: TRBD2 (6 bases). For the CDR3, the DNA is TGTGCCAGCAGCCAGCGGCGGGACTCTAAGGTGTACTTC. Its protein product is CASSQRRDSKVYF.